This TCR beta chain appears in the sequencing data of a study of T cells after posttransplantation cyclophosphamide. Study results and caveats: Blood and skin or GI T cell repertoires showed limited TRB overlap. Recipient CMV seropositivity and CMV reactivation strongly tracked TRB clonality.

Data came from immunoSEQ multiplex PCR; TCRdb stores just in-frame clones and leaves some out. In the table there are about 1,500 clones, roughly 80% of which are singletons. Busulfan-fludarabine conditioning, marrow transplant, and cyclophosphamide on days +3 and +4 were administered. The germline gives CDR1 MGHRA, CDR2 YSYEKL. The CDR3 has 17 amino acids. Trimming removed 4 bases from V and 2 bases from J; junction bases left unmatched: 12. Of note for this clone: Antigen specificity is unknown.

This clonotype originated in a male patient in his forties or fifties who received an allogeneic stem cell transplant from an unrelated donor, was CMV-positive, and had acute GVHD only. Some T cells here may be from the graft donor. Source: CD4+ T cells sorted from PBMCs, taken after allogeneic stem cell transplant with posttransplant cyclophosphamide. The genes are TRBV4-1 and TRBJ2-3; 7 bases align to TRBD2. The CDR3 protein is CASSLQTSSGVTDTQYF. CDR3 sequence (DNA): TGCGCCAGCAGCCTCCAGACCTCGAGCGGGGTCACAGATACGCAGTATTTT.